A selection of T cell receptor beta chains follows, all from one sample in a study of liver allograft versus peripheral blood T cells. Each CDR3 protein gets one entry after TCRdb re-called the reads with MiXCR. This sample has 13,000 or so distinct CDR3 sequences, with under 20% found just once. All receptors derive from a human patient who had a liver transplant. Some T cells may be graft donor cells. CDR3s include the opening cysteine and the closing phenylalanine or tryptophan. The D gene is left open where the match is weak. Expanded clones are given a class, and other clones once, few, many or no size at all.

v_gene: TRBV5-4; abundance: few; j_gene: TRBJ1-1; d_gene: TRBD1; CDR3aa: CASSGQGDTEAFF; CDR3nt: TGTGCCAGCAGCGGACAGGGGGACACTGAAGCTTTCTTT
v_gene: TRBV24-1; abundance: many; j_gene: TRBJ2-1; d_gene: TRBD2; CDR3aa: CATSDPGLAGGDEQFF; CDR3nt: TGTGCCACCAGTGATCCGGGACTAGCGGGGGGGGATGAGCAGTTCTTC
v_gene: TRBV20-1; abundance: .; j_gene: TRBJ1-1; d_gene: .; CDR3aa: CSAVNTEAFF; CDR3nt: TGCAGTGCTGTTAACACTGAAGCTTTCTTT
v_gene: TRBV9; abundance: .; j_gene: TRBJ2-5; d_gene: .; CDR3aa: CASSVDQGETQYF; CDR3nt: TGTGCCAGCAGCGTAGATCAGGGAGAGACCCAGTACTTC
v_gene: TRBV28; abundance: .; j_gene: TRBJ2-1; d_gene: .; CDR3aa: CATYRFNEQFF; CDR3nt: TGTGCCACCTACCGTTTCAATGAGCAGTTCTTC
v_gene: TRBV6-1; abundance: .; j_gene: TRBJ1-2; d_gene: .; CDR3aa: CATLWDGFYGYTF; CDR3nt: TGTGCCACCTTGTGGGACGGATTCTATGGCTACACCTTC
v_gene: TRBV7-2; abundance: few; j_gene: TRBJ1-3; d_gene: TRBD1; CDR3aa: CASSSRQGNTIYF; CDR3nt: TGTGCCAGCAGCTCTAGACAGGGCAACACCATATATTTT
v_gene: TRBV18; abundance: medium-sized; j_gene: TRBJ1-2; d_gene: TRBD1; CDR3aa: CASSLDPGQGTYGYTF; CDR3nt: TGTGCCAGCTCACTTGATCCGGGACAGGGAACCTATGGCTACACCTTC
v_gene: TRBV28; abundance: .; j_gene: TRBJ1-4; d_gene: .; CDR3aa: CASSLTGYNEKLFF; CDR3nt: TGTGCCAGCAGTTTAACAGGGTATAATGAAAAACTGTTTTTT
v_gene: TRBV19; abundance: many; j_gene: TRBJ1-4; d_gene: .; CDR3aa: CASSIGSRMKKLFF; CDR3nt: TGTGCCAGTAGTATTGGGTCAAGAATGAAAAAACTGTTTTTT
v_gene: TRBV6-2/TRBV6-3; abundance: medium-sized; j_gene: TRBJ2-7; d_gene: .; CDR3aa: CARPRTDSYEQYF; CDR3nt: TGTGCCAGACCCCGGACGGACTCCTACGAGCAGTACTTC
v_gene: TRBV30; abundance: many; j_gene: TRBJ1-6; d_gene: TRBD1; CDR3aa: CAWSVPRTGARNSPLHF; CDR3nt: TGTGCCTGGAGTGTACCCAGGACAGGGGCTCGTAATTCACCCCTCCACTTT
v_gene: TRBV7-2; abundance: many; j_gene: TRBJ1-2; d_gene: .; CDR3aa: CASSLSGTRGYTF; CDR3nt: TGTGCCAGCAGCTTATCTGGGACGCGTGGCTACACCTTC
v_gene: TRBV7-2; abundance: .; j_gene: TRBJ2-7; d_gene: .; CDR3aa: CASSGLYEQYF; CDR3nt: TGTGCCAGCAGCGGGCTCTACGAGCAGTACTTC
v_gene: TRBV28; abundance: .; j_gene: TRBJ1-1; d_gene: .; CDR3aa: CASSSGGLNTEAFF; CDR3nt: TGTGCCAGCAGTTCGGGAGGTTTGAACACTGAAGCTTTCTTT
v_gene: TRBV6-2/TRBV6-3; abundance: many; j_gene: TRBJ1-5; d_gene: .; CDR3aa: CASSYRVQPQHF; CDR3nt: TGTGCCAGCAGTTATCGGGTTCAGCCCCAGCATTTT
v_gene: TRBV6-5; abundance: .; j_gene: TRBJ2-7; d_gene: TRBD2; CDR3aa: CASTPSGTSGPYSYEQYF; CDR3nt: TGTGCCAGCACTCCAAGCGGGACTAGCGGGCCGTACTCCTACGAGCAGTACTTC
v_gene: TRBV6-2/TRBV6-3; abundance: many; j_gene: TRBJ2-1; d_gene: .; CDR3aa: CAVDDSPPYNEQFF; CDR3nt: TGTGCCGTCGACGACAGCCCGCCATACAATGAGCAGTTCTTC
v_gene: TRBV10-3; abundance: few; j_gene: TRBJ2-1; d_gene: .; CDR3aa: CAITRGQGNEQFF; CDR3nt: TGTGCCATCACCAGGGGACAAGGCAATGAGCAGTTCTTC
v_gene: TRBV12-3/TRBV12-4; abundance: few; j_gene: TRBJ1-4; d_gene: .; CDR3aa: CASSLARRSGLGEKLFF; CDR3nt: TGTGCCAGCAGTTTAGCGCGTAGGAGTGGGTTAGGTGAAAAACTGTTTTTT
v_gene: TRBV15; abundance: medium-sized; j_gene: TRBJ1-1; d_gene: TRBD1; CDR3aa: CATSGDRGGTEAFF; CDR3nt: TGTGCCACCAGCGGCGACAGGGGCGGCACTGAAGCTTTCTTT
v_gene: TRBV7-2; abundance: .; j_gene: TRBJ2-1; d_gene: TRBD2; CDR3aa: CASSVAGGSYNEQFF; CDR3nt: TGTGCCAGCAGCGTAGCGGGGGGGTCCTACAATGAGCAGTTCTTC
v_gene: TRBV7-9; abundance: many; j_gene: TRBJ1-2; d_gene: TRBD1; CDR3aa: CASSFHRTGEANYGYTF; CDR3nt: TGTGCCAGCAGCTTCCATAGGACAGGGGAAGCTAACTATGGCTACACCTTC
v_gene: TRBV10-3; abundance: many; j_gene: TRBJ1-1; d_gene: .; CDR3aa: CAISEIAPATEAFF; CDR3nt: TGTGCCATCAGTGAGATCGCTCCGGCGACTGAAGCTTTCTTT
v_gene: TRBV9; abundance: .; j_gene: TRBJ1-2; d_gene: .; CDR3aa: CASSLDSHYGYTF; CDR3nt: TGTGCCAGCAGCCTCGACAGCCACTATGGCTACACCTTC
v_gene: TRBV5-4; abundance: many; j_gene: TRBJ2-5; d_gene: TRBD2; CDR3aa: CASSLTRGGQETQYF; CDR3nt: TGTGCCAGCAGCTTGACGCGGGGGGGCCAAGAGACCCAGTACTTC
v_gene: TRBV18; abundance: medium-sized; j_gene: TRBJ2-3; d_gene: .; CDR3aa: CASSPPSTDTQYF; CDR3nt: TGTGCCAGCTCACCACCAAGCACAGATACGCAGTATTTT
v_gene: TRBV7-2; abundance: many; j_gene: TRBJ2-7; d_gene: TRBD1; CDR3aa: CASSPWTGRNYEQYF; CDR3nt: TGTGCCAGCAGCCCCTGGACAGGGAGAAACTACGAGCAGTACTTC
v_gene: TRBV7-9; abundance: .; j_gene: TRBJ1-1; d_gene: .; CDR3aa: CASSLGAGTEAFF; CDR3nt: TGTGCCAGCAGCTTAGGGGCAGGAACTGAAGCTTTCTTT
v_gene: TRBV11-2; abundance: .; j_gene: TRBJ2-2; d_gene: .; CDR3aa: CASSLPHRETGELFF; CDR3nt: TGTGCCAGCAGCTTGCCGCACAGGGAAACCGGGGAGCTGTTTTTT
v_gene: TRBV12-3/TRBV12-4; abundance: .; j_gene: TRBJ2-2; d_gene: .; CDR3aa: CASSLNTGELFF; CDR3nt: TGTGCCAGCAGCCTGAACACCGGGGAGCTGTTTTTT
v_gene: TRBV20-1; abundance: .; j_gene: TRBJ2-7; d_gene: .; CDR3aa: CSARGESVSYEQYF; CDR3nt: TGCAGTGCTAGAGGGGAGTCGGTGAGCTACGAGCAGTACTTC
v_gene: TRBV29-1; abundance: .; j_gene: TRBJ2-3; d_gene: .; CDR3aa: CSVVRVRSTDTQYF; CDR3nt: TGCAGCGTTGTAAGGGTGAGAAGCACAGATACGCAGTATTTT
v_gene: TRBV12-3/TRBV12-4; abundance: .; j_gene: TRBJ2-1; d_gene: .; CDR3aa: CASSPPGRAGGEQFF; CDR3nt: TGTGCCAGCAGTCCACCCGGACGCGCTGGGGGTGAGCAGTTCTTC
v_gene: TRBV7-2; abundance: .; j_gene: TRBJ2-5; d_gene: TRBD1; CDR3aa: CASSRAPGTGGETQYF; CDR3nt: TGTGCCAGCAGCCGTGCACCGGGGACAGGGGGAGAGACCCAGTACTTC
v_gene: TRBV28; abundance: few; j_gene: TRBJ1-3; d_gene: .; CDR3aa: CASNQRNSGNTIYF; CDR3nt: TGTGCCAGCAACCAGAGAAACTCTGGAAACACCATATATTTT
v_gene: TRBV20-1; abundance: .; j_gene: TRBJ1-3; d_gene: TRBD1; CDR3aa: CSATDRGSGNTIYF; CDR3nt: TGCAGTGCCACAGACAGGGGCTCTGGAAACACCATATATTTT
v_gene: TRBV19; abundance: many; j_gene: TRBJ2-7; d_gene: .; CDR3aa: CASKVEGGLPTEQYF; CDR3nt: TGTGCCAGTAAAGTCGAAGGAGGACTTCCTACGGAGCAGTACTTC
v_gene: TRBV19; abundance: many; j_gene: TRBJ2-7; d_gene: .; CDR3aa: CASSMWGEAYEQYF; CDR3nt: TGTGCCAGTAGTATGTGGGGGGAGGCCTACGAGCAGTACTTC
v_gene: TRBV10-3; abundance: many; j_gene: TRBJ2-3; d_gene: TRBD1; CDR3aa: CAISETRDRPSTDTQYF; CDR3nt: TGTGCCATCAGTGAGACCCGGGACAGGCCCTCCACAGATACGCAGTATTTT
v_gene: TRBV6-6; abundance: many; j_gene: TRBJ1-1; d_gene: .; CDR3aa: CASSYSWGLNTEAFF; CDR3nt: TGTGCCAGCAGTTACTCGTGGGGATTGAACACTGAAGCTTTCTTT
v_gene: TRBV7-2; abundance: few; j_gene: TRBJ2-2; d_gene: TRBD2; CDR3aa: CASSSRMGLAAINTGELFF; CDR3nt: TGTGCCAGCAGCTCCCGAATGGGACTAGCGGCAATAAACACCGGGGAGCTGTTTTTT
v_gene: TRBV6-6; abundance: few; j_gene: TRBJ2-7; d_gene: TRBD2; CDR3aa: CASSWTSGGPTYEQYF; CDR3nt: TGTGCCAGCAGCTGGACTAGCGGGGGTCCTACCTACGAGCAGTACTTC
v_gene: TRBV28; abundance: many; j_gene: TRBJ1-5; d_gene: .; CDR3aa: CASSPLGYVSPQHF; CDR3nt: TGTGCCAGCAGCCCCCTAGGTTACGTATCGCCCCAGCATTTT
v_gene: TRBV6-1; abundance: many; j_gene: TRBJ2-3; d_gene: TRBD2; CDR3aa: CASRQGTSEADTQYF; CDR3nt: TGTGCCAGCAGGCAAGGGACTAGCGAGGCAGATACGCAGTATTTT
v_gene: TRBV15; abundance: medium-sized; j_gene: TRBJ2-2; d_gene: TRBD1; CDR3aa: CATSPHPGQGTGELFF; CDR3nt: TGTGCCACCAGCCCGCATCCGGGACAGGGTACCGGGGAGCTGTTTTTT
v_gene: TRBV6-6; abundance: medium-sized; j_gene: TRBJ1-5; d_gene: .; CDR3aa: CASSWEGVQPQHF; CDR3nt: TGTGCCAGCAGTTGGGAGGGAGTTCAGCCCCAGCATTTT
v_gene: TRBV7-9; abundance: .; j_gene: TRBJ1-2; d_gene: TRBD1; CDR3aa: CVGQGLGGYTF; CDR3nt: TGTGTCGGACAGGGATTAGGCGGCTACACCTTC
v_gene: TRBV19; abundance: medium-sized; j_gene: TRBJ2-2; d_gene: TRBD1; CDR3aa: CASRPGDRVAGELFF; CDR3nt: TGTGCCAGTAGGCCGGGCGACAGGGTTGCCGGGGAGCTGTTTTTT
v_gene: TRBV7-2; abundance: many; j_gene: TRBJ1-4; d_gene: TRBD1; CDR3aa: CASSQGQGGEKLFF; CDR3nt: TGTGCCAGCAGCCAGGGACAGGGTGGGGAAAAACTGTTTTTT